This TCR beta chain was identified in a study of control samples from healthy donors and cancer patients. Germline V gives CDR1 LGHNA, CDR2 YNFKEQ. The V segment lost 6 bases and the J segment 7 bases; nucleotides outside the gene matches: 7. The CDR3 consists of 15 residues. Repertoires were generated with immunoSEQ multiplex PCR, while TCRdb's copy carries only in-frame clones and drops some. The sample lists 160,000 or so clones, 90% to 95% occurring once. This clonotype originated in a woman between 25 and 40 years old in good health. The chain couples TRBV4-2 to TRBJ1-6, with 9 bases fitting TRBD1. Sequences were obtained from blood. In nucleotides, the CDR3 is TGTGCCAGCAGACCTGAGACAGGGGGAAATTCACCCCTCCACTTT. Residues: CASRPETGGNSPLHF.